This T cell receptor beta chain was obtained from a study of vaccination and CD4 T cells after COVID-19. Across the study: The convalescent population consisted of six males and four females, two of whom were of Hispanic ethnicity.

A word on this clonotype: Its antigen is unknown.

The Oncomine TCR Beta short-read assay generated sequence data from the DNA of cultured CD4+ T cells. Each CDR3 protein is one row after TCRdb ran MiXCR on the PCR reads. The table includes about 12,000 distinct CDR3 sequences, about half detected once. Notes on the study in general: Spike mono-reactivity was found in 304 of 307 vaccine-specific clones from convalescent patients.

Sample treatment: roughly 11-day PBMC culture with coronavirus spike peptide pools or control peptides (ViraFEST assay). This CDR3 comprises 14 residues. Germline V gene sequence: CDR1 SNHLY, CDR2 FYNNEI. V lost 3 bases and J lost 0, with 7 bases in between. The sequencing input was CD4+ T cells from blood, cultured in vitro. The sequence was obtained from a human donor who had recovered from COVID-19. This chain joins TRBV2 and TRBJ2-3; D remains ambiguous. The CDR3 bases are TGTGCCAGCAGTGACGGTGGGAGCACAGATACGCAGTATTTT. Translating it yields CASSDGGSTDTQYF. Full variable domain (rest looked up from reference TRBV2 and TRBJ2-3): EPEVTQTPSHQVTQMGQEVILRCVPISNHLYFYWYRQILGQKVEFLVSFYNNEISEKSEIFDDQFSVERPDGSNFTLKIRSTKLEDSAMYFCASSDGGSTDTQYFGPGTRLTVL.